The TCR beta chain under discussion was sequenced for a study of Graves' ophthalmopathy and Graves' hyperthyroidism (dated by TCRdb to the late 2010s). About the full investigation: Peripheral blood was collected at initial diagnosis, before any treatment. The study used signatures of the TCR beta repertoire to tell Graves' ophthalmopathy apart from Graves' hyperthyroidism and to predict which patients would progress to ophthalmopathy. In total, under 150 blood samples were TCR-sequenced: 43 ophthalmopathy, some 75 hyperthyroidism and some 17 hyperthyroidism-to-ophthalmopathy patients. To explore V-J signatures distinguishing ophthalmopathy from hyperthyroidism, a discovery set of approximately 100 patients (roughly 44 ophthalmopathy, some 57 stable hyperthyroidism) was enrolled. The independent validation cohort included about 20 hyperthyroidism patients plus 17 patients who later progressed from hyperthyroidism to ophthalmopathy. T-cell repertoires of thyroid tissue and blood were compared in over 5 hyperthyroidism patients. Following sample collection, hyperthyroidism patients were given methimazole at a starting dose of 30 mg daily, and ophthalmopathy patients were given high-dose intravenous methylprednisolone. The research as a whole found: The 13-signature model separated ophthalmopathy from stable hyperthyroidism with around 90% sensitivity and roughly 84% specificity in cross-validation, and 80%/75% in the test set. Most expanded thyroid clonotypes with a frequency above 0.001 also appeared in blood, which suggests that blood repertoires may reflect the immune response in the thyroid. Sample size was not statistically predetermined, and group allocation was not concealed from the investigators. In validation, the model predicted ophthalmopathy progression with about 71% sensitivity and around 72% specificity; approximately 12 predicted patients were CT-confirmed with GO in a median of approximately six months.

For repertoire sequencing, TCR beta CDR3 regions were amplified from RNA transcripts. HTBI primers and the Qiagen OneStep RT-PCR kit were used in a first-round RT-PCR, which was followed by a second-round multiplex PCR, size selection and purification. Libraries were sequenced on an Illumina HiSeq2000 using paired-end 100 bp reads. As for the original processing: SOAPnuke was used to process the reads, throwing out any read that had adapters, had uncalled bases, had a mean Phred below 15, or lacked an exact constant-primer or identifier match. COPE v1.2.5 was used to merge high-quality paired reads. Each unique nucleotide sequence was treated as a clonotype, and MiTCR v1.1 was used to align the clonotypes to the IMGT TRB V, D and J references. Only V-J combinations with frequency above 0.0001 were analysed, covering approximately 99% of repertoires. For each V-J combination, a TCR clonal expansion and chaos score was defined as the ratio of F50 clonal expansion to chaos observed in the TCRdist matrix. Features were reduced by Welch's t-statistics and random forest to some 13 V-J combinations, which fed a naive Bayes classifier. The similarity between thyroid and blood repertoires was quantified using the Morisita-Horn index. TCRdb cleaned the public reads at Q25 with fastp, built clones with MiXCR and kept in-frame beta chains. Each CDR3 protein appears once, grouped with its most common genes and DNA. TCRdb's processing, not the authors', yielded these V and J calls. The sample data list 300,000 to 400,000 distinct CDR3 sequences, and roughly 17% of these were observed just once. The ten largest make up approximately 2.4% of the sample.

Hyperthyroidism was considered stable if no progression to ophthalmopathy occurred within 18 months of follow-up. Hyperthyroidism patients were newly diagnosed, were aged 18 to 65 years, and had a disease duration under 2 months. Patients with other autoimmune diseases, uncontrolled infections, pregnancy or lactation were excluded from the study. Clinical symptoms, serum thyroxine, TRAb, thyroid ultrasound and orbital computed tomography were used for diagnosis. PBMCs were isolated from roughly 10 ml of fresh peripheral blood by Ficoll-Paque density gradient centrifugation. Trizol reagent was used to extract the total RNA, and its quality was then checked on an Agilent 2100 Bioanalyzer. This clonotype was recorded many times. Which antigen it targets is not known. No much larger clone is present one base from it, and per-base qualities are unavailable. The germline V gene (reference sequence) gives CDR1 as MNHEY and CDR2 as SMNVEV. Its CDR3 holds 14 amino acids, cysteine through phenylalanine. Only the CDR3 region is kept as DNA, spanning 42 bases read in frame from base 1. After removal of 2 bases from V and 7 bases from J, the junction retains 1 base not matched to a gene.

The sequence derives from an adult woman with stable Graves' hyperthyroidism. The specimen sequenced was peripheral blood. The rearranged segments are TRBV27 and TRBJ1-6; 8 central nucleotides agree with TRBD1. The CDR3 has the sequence CASSLRQGNSPLHF. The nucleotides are TGTGCCAGCAGTTTAAGACAGGGGAATTCACCCCTCCACTTT.